This is a list of T cell receptor beta chains from one sample in a study of T cell repertoires in cytomegalovirus infection. MiXCR, run by TCRdb on the reads, gives a single entry per CDR3 protein. The sample has roughly 150,000 distinct CDR3 sequences; roughly a third are singletons. These receptors lack a known antigen. Sequenced material: CD8+ T cells from cultured PBMCs, taken from culture after CMV antigen stimulation. The origin of the receptors is a human donor in good health (CMV status not recorded). Some clones in this sample may be carry-over from other donors' samples. Each CDR3 is given with its conserved first and last residue. The D gene is left open where the match is weak. Expanded clones are given a class, and other clones once, few, many or no size at all.

j_call: TRBJ1-2; clone_size: NA; v_call: TRBV7-9; d_call: TRBD1; cdr3_nt: TGTGCCAGCAGCTTATTTTCGATCCCGGGACAGGGGCCCCCCTTTACTAACTATGGCTACACCTTC; cdr3_aa: CASSLFSIPGQGPPFTNYGYTF
j_call: TRBJ2-1; clone_size: NA; v_call: TRBV19; d_call: TRBD2; cdr3_nt: TGTGCCAGTAGGCTAGCGGGGGGGAACAATGAGCAGTTCTTC; cdr3_aa: CASRLAGGNNEQFF
j_call: TRBJ2-2; clone_size: once; v_call: TRBV12-3/TRBV12-4; d_call: NA; cdr3_nt: TGTGCCAGCAGTTTTGGCAGCGCGAACACCGGGGAGCTGTTTTTT; cdr3_aa: CASSFGSANTGELFF
j_call: TRBJ1-2; clone_size: NA; v_call: TRBV20-1; d_call: NA; cdr3_nt: TGCAGTGCGAGCTCGCCCGGGACCGTTGACTATGGCTACACCTTC; cdr3_aa: CSASSPGTVDYGYTF
j_call: TRBJ1-2; clone_size: NA; v_call: TRBV7-2; d_call: TRBD1; cdr3_nt: TGTGCCAGCAGCTACTCCGGGACAGACTATGGCTACACCTTC; cdr3_aa: CASSYSGTDYGYTF
j_call: TRBJ2-1; clone_size: NA; v_call: TRBV28; d_call: NA; cdr3_nt: TGTGCCAGCAGTGTGAGGGGGGCGGGGGTCCTATACAATGAGCAGTTCTTC; cdr3_aa: CASSVRGAGVLYNEQFF
j_call: TRBJ1-2; clone_size: NA; v_call: TRBV7-8; d_call: NA; cdr3_nt: TGTGCCAGCTACCCTAAGCTTGTCACCCTGAGGATCTATGGCTACACCTTC; cdr3_aa: CASYPKLVTLRIYGYTF
j_call: TRBJ2-2; clone_size: few; v_call: TRBV7-2; d_call: NA; cdr3_nt: TGTGCCAGCAGCCGGGACTCCGGGGAGCTGTTTTTT; cdr3_aa: CASSRDSGELFF
j_call: TRBJ2-3; clone_size: NA; v_call: TRBV2; d_call: TRBD1; cdr3_nt: TGTGCCAGCAATCCCTTTGTAGGGGGCTGGACAGATACGCAGTATTTT; cdr3_aa: CASNPFVGGWTDTQYF
j_call: TRBJ2-1; clone_size: NA; v_call: TRBV19; d_call: TRBD1; cdr3_nt: TGTGCCAGTAGAATCGGGACAGGTTTGAATGAGCAGTTCTTC; cdr3_aa: CASRIGTGLNEQFF